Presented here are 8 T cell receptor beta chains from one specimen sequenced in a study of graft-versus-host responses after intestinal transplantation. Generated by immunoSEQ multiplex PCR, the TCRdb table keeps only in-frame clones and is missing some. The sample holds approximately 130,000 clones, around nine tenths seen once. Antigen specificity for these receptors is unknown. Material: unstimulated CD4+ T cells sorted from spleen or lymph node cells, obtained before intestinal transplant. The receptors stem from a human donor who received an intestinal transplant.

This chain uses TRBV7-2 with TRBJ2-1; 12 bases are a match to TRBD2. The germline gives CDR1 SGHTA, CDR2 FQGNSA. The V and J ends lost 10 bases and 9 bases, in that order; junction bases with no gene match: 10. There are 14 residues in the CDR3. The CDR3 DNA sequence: TGTGCCACCCAGCTAGCGGGGGGGCCGGGTGAGCAGTTCTTC. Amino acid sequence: CATQLAGGPGEQFF. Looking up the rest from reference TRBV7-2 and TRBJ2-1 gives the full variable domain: GAGVSQSPSNKVTEKGKDVELRCDPISGHTALYWYRQSLGQGLEFLIYFQGNSAPDKSGLPSDRFSAERTGGSVSTLTIQRTQQEDSAVYLCATQLAGGPGEQFFGPGTRLTVL.

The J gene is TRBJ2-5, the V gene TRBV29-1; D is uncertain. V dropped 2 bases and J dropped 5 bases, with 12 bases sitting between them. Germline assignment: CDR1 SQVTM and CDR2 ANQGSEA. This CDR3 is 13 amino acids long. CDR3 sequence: CSVEPTKRETQYF. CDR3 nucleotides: TGCAGCGTTGAACCGACCAAAAGGGAGACCCAGTACTTC. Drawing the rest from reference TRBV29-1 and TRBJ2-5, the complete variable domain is SAVISQKPSRDICQRGTSLTIQCQVDSQVTMMFWYRQQPGQSLTLIATANQGSEATYESGFVIDKFPISRPNLTFSTLTVSNMSPEDSSIYLCSVEPTKRETQYFGPGTRLLVL.

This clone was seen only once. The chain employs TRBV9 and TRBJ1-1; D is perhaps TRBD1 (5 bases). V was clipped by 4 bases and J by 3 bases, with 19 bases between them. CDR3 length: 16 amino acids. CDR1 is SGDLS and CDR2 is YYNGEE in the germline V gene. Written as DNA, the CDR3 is TGTGCCAGCAGCCTCCTCTGGGGCTCGGTGGACACTGAAGCTTTCTTT. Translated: CASSLLWGSVDTEAFF.

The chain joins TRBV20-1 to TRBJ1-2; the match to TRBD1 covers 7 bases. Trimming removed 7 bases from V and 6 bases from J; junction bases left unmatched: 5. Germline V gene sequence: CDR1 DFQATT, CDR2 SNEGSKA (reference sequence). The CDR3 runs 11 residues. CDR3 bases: TGCAGTGGAGGAGGGGGCGATGGCTACACCTTC. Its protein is CSGGGGDGYTF.

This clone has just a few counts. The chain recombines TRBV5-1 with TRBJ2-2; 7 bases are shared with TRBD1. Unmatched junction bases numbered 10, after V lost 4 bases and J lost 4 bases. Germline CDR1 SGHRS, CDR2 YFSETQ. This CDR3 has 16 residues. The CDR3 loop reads CASSPSDRGLTGELFF. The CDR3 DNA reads TGCGCCAGCAGCCCCTCGGATAGGGGGCTCACCGGGGAGCTGTTTTTT.

The CDR3 bases are TGTGCCAGCAGCTTGTGGGGGGGGGTAAACACTGAAGCTTTCTTT. Protein: CASSLWGGVNTEAFF. The chain links TRBV5-4 to TRBJ1-1; D may be TRBD1 (5 bases). With 1 base removed from V and 2 bases from J, the gap between germline ends came to 12 bases. Germline V gene sequence: CDR1 SGHNT, CDR2 YYREEE (reference sequence). The CDR3 totals 15 residues.

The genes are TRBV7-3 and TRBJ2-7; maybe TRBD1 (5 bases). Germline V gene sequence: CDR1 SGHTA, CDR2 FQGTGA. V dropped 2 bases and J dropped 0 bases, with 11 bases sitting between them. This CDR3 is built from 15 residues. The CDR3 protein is CASSLEHGHSYEQYF. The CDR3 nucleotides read TGTGCCAGCAGCTTAGAACACGGACACTCCTACGAGCAGTACTTC.

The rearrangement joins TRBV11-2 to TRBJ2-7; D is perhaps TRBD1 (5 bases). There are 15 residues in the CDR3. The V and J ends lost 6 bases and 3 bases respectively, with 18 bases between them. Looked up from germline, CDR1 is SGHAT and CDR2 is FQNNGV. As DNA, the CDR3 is TGTGCCAGCAGTCGAGGACAAGTCCAACTCTACGAGCAGTACTTC. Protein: CASSRGQVQLYEQYF. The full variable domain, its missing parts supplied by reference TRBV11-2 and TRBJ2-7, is EAGVAQSPRYKIIEKRQSVAFWCNPISGHATLYWYQQILGQGPKLLIQFQNNGVVDDSQLPKDRFSAERLKGVDSTLKIQPAKLEDSAVYLCASSRGQVQLYEQYFGPGTRLTVT.